This TCR beta chain derives from a study of CD8 T cells in ankylosing spondylitis. Findings of the study overall: About 8 highly homologous variants made up a TCR beta motif that seemed to typify ankylosing spondylitis blood.

The sample holds many counts of this clonotype. Its antigen remains unidentified. MiXCR, applied by TCRdb to the 5' RACE reads, yields one record per CDR3 protein. The sample shows some 800,000 distinct CDR3 sequences, about an eighth of them seen only once. This TCR came from a male donor with ankylosing spondylitis. Material for sequencing was blood, either unsorted or a sorted T cell fraction (not recorded which).

CDR3 sequence reads: CASSFGGNQPQHF. CDR3 nucleotide sequence: TGTGCCAGCAGTTTCGGGGGGAATCAGCCCCAGCATTTT. The chain combines TRBV12-3 or TRBV12-4 with TRBJ1-5; TRBD1 might be the D (5 bases). The CDR3 consists of 13 residues. Trimming took off 3 bases at V and 4 bases at J, with 7 bases between the two ends.